Each of the 15 T cell receptor beta chains below was sequenced from the same sample in a study of T cell responses to AZD1222 COVID-19 vaccine. Profiling relied on immunoSEQ multiplex PCR, and the TCRdb table lists in-frame clones only, not all of them. The repertoire holds about 84,000 clones, with roughly 87% as singletons. The sequencing used peripheral blood, collected 28 days after the second AZD1222 dose. The receptor source for this set is an adult who received the AZD1222 COVID-19 vaccine.

V usage is TRBV5-4 and J usage is TRBJ1-5; TRBD1 aligns across 8 bases. This CDR3 spans 15 amino acids. V lost 2 bases, J lost 9 bases, and 10 bases stayed unmatched. CDR1 is SGHNT and CDR2 is YYREEE in the germline V gene (reference sequence). In nucleotides, the CDR3 is TGTGCCAGCAGCTTAGCCGAAACAGGGGGTTGGCCCCAGCATTTT. It specifies CASSLAETGGWPQHF.

This clone was counted only a few times. The V gene is TRBV4-1, the J gene TRBJ2-7, with TRBD1 as a possible D gene (6 bases). CDR3 length: 14 amino acids. With 0 bases removed from V and 7 bases from J, the gap between germline ends came to 13 bases. CDR1 is MGHRA and CDR2 is YSYEKL in the germline V gene. CDR3 region: CASSQDLGAREQYF. In DNA form, the CDR3 reads TGCGCCAGCAGCCAAGATCTGGGGGCGAGAGAGCAGTACTTC.

This clone was recorded a few times. CDR3 nucleotide sequence: TGTGCCAGCAGTGAAGAGGGAGACGACACCGGGGAGCTGTTTTTT. Encoded protein: CASSEEGDDTGELFF. The genes are TRBV2 and TRBJ2-2, with a possible D match to TRBD2 (5 bases). The germline gives CDR1 SNHLY, CDR2 FYNNEI. This CDR3 is built from 15 residues. V lost 1 base and J lost 3, with 9 bases in between.

The chain joins TRBV21-1 to TRBJ1-3; the table names TRBD1, a call not compared with the DNA. TRBV21-1 is assigned pseudogene status. CDR3 length: 15 residues. CDR3 nucleotides: TGTGCCAGCGGAGACAGGTCCCACTCTGGAAACACCATATATTTT. It is translated as CASGDRSHSGNTIYF.

The V gene is TRBV6-5, the J gene TRBJ2-7; 7 bases are a match to TRBD2. CDR1 MNHEY and CDR2 SVGAGI come from the germline V gene. CDR3 length equals 16 residues. Trimming took 0 bases from V and 3 from J; bases not matched to a gene: 8. This CDR3 reads CASSYSNDGGNYEQYF. The CDR3 DNA reads TGTGCCAGCAGTTACTCGAATGACGGGGGGAACTACGAGCAGTACTTC.

The chain's CDR3 is CASRTSVVETQYF. In DNA form, the CDR3 reads TGTGCCAGTCGGACTAGCGTGGTAGAGACCCAGTACTTC. This chain uses TRBV6-5 with TRBJ2-5; TRBD2 aligns across 9 bases. Germline CDR1 reads MNHEY; CDR2 reads SVGAGI. This CDR3 has 13 amino acids. V gave up 9 bases and J gave up 4 bases; unmatched junction bases: 6.

This clone has just a few counts. The chain is built from TRBV24-1 and TRBJ2-2; tentatively, D is TRBD2 (6 bases). V lost 8 bases and J lost 3, with 15 bases in between. The V gene's germline CDR1 is KGHDR and CDR2 SFDVKD. This CDR3 region has 15 residues. This CDR3 reads CATTPGREDTGELFF. The DNA for the CDR3 is TGTGCCACCACCCCGGGGCGGGAAGACACCGGGGAGCTGTTTTTT.

This clone was found once. The chain uses TRBV7-3 and TRBJ1-6; 11 nucleotides align to TRBD1. The CDR3 is 14 residues long. In germline, CDR1 is SGHTA, CDR2 FQGTGA. V lost 5 bases, J lost 10 bases, and 4 bases stayed unmatched. The DNA for the CDR3 is TGTGCCAGCAGCCGGACAGGGGGCGACTCACCCCTCCACTTT. Its translation: CASSRTGGDSPLHF.

This sequence joins TRBV5-6 and TRBJ1-6, with unresolved D. Trimming removed 0 bases from V and 14 bases from J, with 12 bases in between. Germline CDR1 SGHDT, CDR2 YYEEEE. CDR3 length: 13 residues. The CDR3 bases are TGTGCCAGCAGCTTGGAGAATAGGCCATCCCTCCACTTT. Protein product: CASSLENRPSLHF.

The gene calls are TRBV2 and TRBJ2-7; D not resolved. CDR1 SNHLY and CDR2 FYNNEI come from the germline V gene. The length of the CDR3 is 12 residues. V was clipped by 4 bases and J by 6 bases, with 10 bases between them. CDR3 sequence reads: CASSVVAREQYF. Here the CDR3 DNA reads TGTGCCAGCAGTGTGGTAGCACGCGAGCAGTACTTC. The full variable domain, its missing parts supplied by reference TRBV2 and TRBJ2-7, is EPEVTQTPSHQVTQMGQEVILRCVPISNHLYFYWYRQILGQKVEFLVSFYNNEISEKSEIFDDQFSVERPDGSNFTLKIRSTKLEDSAMYFCASSVVAREQYFGPGTRLTVT.

This clone appeared a single time. The J gene is TRBJ1-4, the V gene TRBV3-1 (or the pseudogene TRBV3-2); D might be TRBD1 (6 bases). The germline V gene has CDR1 LGHDT and CDR2 YNNKEL (reference sequence). The length of the CDR3 is 15 residues. Trimming shortened V by 0 bases and J by 5 bases, and 10 bases separated the two germline ends. The chain's CDR3 is CASSQDRRGNEKLFF. The CDR3 DNA reads as TGTGCCAGCAGCCAAGATCGCAGGGGAAATGAAAAACTGTTTTTT.

The V call is TRBV5-1, the J call TRBJ2-7; possible D gene TRBD1, 5 bases. V was clipped by 0 bases and J by 2 bases, with 9 bases between them. This CDR3 is built from 14 residues. From germline, CDR1 is SGHRS and CDR2 YFSETQ. The CDR3 sequence: CASSLEGYTYEQYF. Written as DNA, the CDR3 is TGCGCCAGCAGCTTGGAGGGGTACACCTACGAGCAGTACTTC. The full variable domain, with the rest looked up from reference TRBV5-1 and TRBJ2-7, is KAGVTQTPRYLIKTRGQQVTLSCSPISGHRSVSWYQQTPGQGLQFLFEYFSETQRNKGNFPGRFSGRQFSNSRSEMNVSTLELGDSALYLCASSLEGYTYEQYFGPGTRLTVT.

A single count supports this clone. This chain uses TRBV7-3 with TRBJ2-3, with D hard to call. CDR3 size: 14 residues. Germline-derived CDR1 and CDR2 are SGHTA and FQGTGA. V lost 1 base and J 1 base, leaving 6 bases between the germline ends. The chain's CDR3 is CASSLNAGTDTQYF. The DNA of the CDR3 is TGTGCCAGCAGCTTAAACGCCGGCACAGATACGCAGTATTTT.

The chain carries TRBV5-3 and TRBJ1-1; the D gene is possibly TRBD1 (5 bases). TRBV5-3 counts as an open reading frame of uncertain function. V was clipped by 10 bases and J by 8 bases, with 15 bases between them. The CDR3 runs to 11 residues. The CDR3 protein is CARRGAIEAFF. In DNA form, the CDR3 reads TGTGCCCGGCGGGGCGCGATAGAAGCTTTCTTT.

The genes are TRBV15 and TRBJ1-1; maybe TRBD1 (6 bases). This CDR3 is built from 14 residues. CDR1 and CDR2 from the germline V gene are LNHNV and YYDKDF (reference sequence). Trimming cost V 1 base and J 1 base, with 7 bases left between them. CDR3: CATSRGTANTEAFF. DNA of the CDR3: TGTGCCACCAGCAGAGGGACAGCGAACACTGAAGCTTTCTTT.